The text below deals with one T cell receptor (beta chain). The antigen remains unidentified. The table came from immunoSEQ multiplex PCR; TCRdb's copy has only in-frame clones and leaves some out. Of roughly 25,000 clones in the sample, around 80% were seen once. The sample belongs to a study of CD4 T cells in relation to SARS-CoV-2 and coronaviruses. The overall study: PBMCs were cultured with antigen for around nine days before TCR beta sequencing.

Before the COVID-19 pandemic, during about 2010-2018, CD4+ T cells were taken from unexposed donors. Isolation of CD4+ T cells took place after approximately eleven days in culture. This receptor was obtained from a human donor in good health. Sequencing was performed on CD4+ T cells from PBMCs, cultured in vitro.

Written as DNA, the CDR3 is TGCGCCAGCAGCCAAGATTTGAGGGTGCTCTCCTACAATGAGCAGTTCTTC. Its translation: CASSQDLRVLSYNEQFF. The V gene is TRBV4-3, the J gene TRBJ2-1; possible D gene TRBD2, 5 bases. V was trimmed by 0 bases and J by 0 bases, leaving 12 bases between them. Germline-derived CDR1 and CDR2 are LGHNA and YSLEER. The CDR3 covers 17 residues.